These 14 T cell receptor beta chains came from one sample sequenced in a study of beta chain features in type 1 diabetes. The entirety of the isolated RNA underwent reverse transcription, so expressed TCRB transcripts were sequenced. Assay used: immunoSEQ multiplex PCR; TCRdb lists only in-frame clones, some missing. The sample has 310,000 or so clones; approximately 8% are singletons. Input material: central memory CD4+ T cells from blood. The source of these receptors is a woman younger than 35 in good health.

The chain combines TRBV10-3 with TRBJ2-2; 8 bases align to TRBD1. CDR3 length equals 17 residues. CDR1 ENHRY and CDR2 SYGVKD come from the germline V gene. Unmatched junction bases numbered 13, after V lost 3 bases and J lost 7 bases. This CDR3 is CAISEARRGLVNGELFF. CDR3 sequence (DNA): TGTGCCATCAGTGAAGCCCGCAGGGGGCTGGTTAACGGGGAGCTGTTTTTT.

The table lists this clone with a few counts. V usage is TRBV9 and J usage is TRBJ1-5, with D possibly TRBD1 on 5 matching bases. The CDR3 covers 15 residues. The germline V gene has CDR1 SGDLS and CDR2 YYNGEE. Trimming took off 1 base at V and 3 bases at J, with 11 bases between the two ends. CDR3 in DNA: TGTGCCAGCAGCGTATCAGGGCTTTACAATCAGCCCCAGCATTTT. Its translation: CASSVSGLYNQPQHF.

This clone was observed a few times. The chain links TRBV28 to TRBJ2-1; 8 positions match TRBD2. Germline lookup yields CDR1 MDHEN and CDR2 SYDVKM. Trimming took 5 bases from V and 6 from J; bases not matched to a gene: 6. This CDR3 has 14 residues. The CDR3 reads CASSAATSANEQFF. CDR3 nucleotide sequence: TGTGCCAGCAGTGCGGCGACTAGCGCCAATGAGCAGTTCTTC.

V gene TRBV5-1 combines with J gene TRBJ2-1; D is unresolved. This CDR3 is 14 amino acids long. The germline gives CDR1 SGHRS, CDR2 YFSETQ. Deletions cut 0 bases from V and 0 bases from J, with 4 bases between. CDR3 DNA sequence: TGCGCCAGCAGCTTGGGGAGCTCCTACAATGAGCAGTTCTTC. Translating gives CASSLGSSYNEQFF.

This clone was observed a handful of times. A much larger clone lies one base from this, so it may be a read error. This CDR3 is also generated by other DNA sequences in the sample. The chain has TRBV7-9 and TRBJ1-5, with D possibly matching TRBD1 (5 bases). Germline CDR1 reads SEHNR; CDR2 reads FQNEAQ (reference sequence). This CDR3 region has 14 residues. V was pared by 1 base and J by 6 bases, with 10 bases between. The CDR3 loop reads CASSLGQGGQPQHF. The DNA for the CDR3 is TGTGCCAGCAGCTTAGGCCAGGGCGGTCAGCCCCAGCATTTT.

Many counts were recorded for this clone. The same CDR3 also results from other DNA sequences found in this sample. This chain uses TRBV4-3 with TRBJ2-1, with 7 bases aligning to TRBD2. V dropped 1 base and J dropped 3; count of bases not matched to a gene: 0. The CDR3 is 14 residues long. CDR1 LGHNA and CDR2 YSLEER come from the germline V gene. CDR3 in amino acids: CASSQGGSYNEQFF. In nucleotides, the CDR3 is TGCGCCAGCAGCCAAGGCGGGAGCTACAATGAGCAGTTCTTC.

This chain joins TRBV4-3 and TRBJ2-7, with D perhaps TRBD1 (6 bases). Trimming shortened V by 1 base and J by 9 bases, and 16 bases separated the two germline ends. Germline CDR1 and CDR2: LGHNA and YSLEER. CDR3 length equals 14 residues. The CDR3 loop reads CASSQVGGDTGQYF. The CDR3 DNA sequence: TGCGCCAGCAGCCAAGTAGGTGGGGACACGGGGCAGTACTTC.

This chain uses TRBV7-2 with TRBJ2-2, with TRBD2 as a possible D gene (6 bases). Trimming cost V 3 bases and J 10 bases, with 21 bases left between them. The CDR3 consists of 16 residues. Germline V CDR1 and CDR2: SGHTA, FQGNSA. CDR3 sequence (DNA): TGTGCCAGCAGCTTCCTACAAGGGACTGCTGGGTCGGAGCTGTTTTTT. It yields the protein CASSFLQGTAGSELFF.

This clone was detected a few times. The chain couples TRBV4-2 to TRBJ1-1; D is ambiguous. Trimming stripped 1 base from V and 3 bases from J, with 9 bases between. Germline assignment: CDR1 LGHNA and CDR2 YNFKEQ. This CDR3 contains 14 residues. CDR3 amino acids: CASSQVPADTEAFF. For the CDR3, the DNA is TGTGCCAGCAGCCAAGTTCCGGCGGACACTGAAGCTTTCTTT.

The genes are TRBV7-3 and TRBJ2-2; D gene unclear. This CDR3 contains 14 residues. The V and J ends lost 2 bases and 1 base respectively, with 5 bases between them. CDR1 and CDR2 (germline): SGHTA, FQGTGA. The CDR3 nucleotides are TGTGCCAGCAGCTTACTCCTGAACACCGGGGAGCTGTTTTTT. Translation: CASSLLLNTGELFF. The whole variable domain, remainder taken from reference TRBV7-3 and TRBJ2-2, is GAGVSQTPSNKVTEKGKYVELRCDPISGHTALYWYRQSLGQGPEFLIYFQGTGAADDSGLPNDRFFAVRPEGSVSTLKIQRTERGDSAVYLCASSLLLNTGELFFGEGSRLTVL.

The sample holds many counts of this clone. The J gene is TRBJ2-3, the V gene TRBV7-2; 8 nucleotides match TRBD2. Trimming at V came to 2 bases and at J to 5 bases, leaving 0 bases not matched to a gene. Germline values: CDR1 SGHTA, CDR2 FQGNSA. This CDR3 has 13 amino acids. The CDR3 is CASSLLAGDTQYF. CDR3 DNA sequence: TGTGCCAGCAGCTTACTAGCGGGAGATACGCAGTATTTT.

The chain combines TRBV6-1 with TRBJ1-1, with D possibly being TRBD1 (6 bases). Germline V gene lookup returns CDR1 MNHNS and CDR2 SASEGT. CDR3 length: 15 residues. V was pared by 6 bases and J by 8 bases, with 22 bases between. The CDR3 protein is CASRIIFNREYEAFF. CDR3 DNA: TGTGCCAGCAGGATTATATTCAACAGGGAATACGAAGCTTTCTTT.

This clone was picked up a small number of times. The chain is built from TRBV18 and TRBJ1-1; D may be TRBD1 (6 bases). Germline CDR1 KGHSH, CDR2 LQKENI. V was shortened by 5 bases and J by 1 base, with 11 bases between the two germline ends. The CDR3 contains 14 residues. The CDR3 reads CASSFGTTNTEAFF. The CDR3 nucleotides are TGTGCCAGCTCATTCGGGACAACGAACACTGAAGCTTTCTTT.

This chain joins TRBV7-6 and TRBJ2-2; TRBD2 agrees at 7 bases. Germline V gene lookup returns CDR1 SGHVS and CDR2 FNYEAQ. V lost 5 bases, J lost 3 bases, and 3 bases stayed unmatched. There are 14 residues in the CDR3. The CDR3 here is CASSRLAYTGELFF. The CDR3, as DNA: TGTGCCAGCAGCCGACTAGCCTACACCGGGGAGCTGTTTTTT.